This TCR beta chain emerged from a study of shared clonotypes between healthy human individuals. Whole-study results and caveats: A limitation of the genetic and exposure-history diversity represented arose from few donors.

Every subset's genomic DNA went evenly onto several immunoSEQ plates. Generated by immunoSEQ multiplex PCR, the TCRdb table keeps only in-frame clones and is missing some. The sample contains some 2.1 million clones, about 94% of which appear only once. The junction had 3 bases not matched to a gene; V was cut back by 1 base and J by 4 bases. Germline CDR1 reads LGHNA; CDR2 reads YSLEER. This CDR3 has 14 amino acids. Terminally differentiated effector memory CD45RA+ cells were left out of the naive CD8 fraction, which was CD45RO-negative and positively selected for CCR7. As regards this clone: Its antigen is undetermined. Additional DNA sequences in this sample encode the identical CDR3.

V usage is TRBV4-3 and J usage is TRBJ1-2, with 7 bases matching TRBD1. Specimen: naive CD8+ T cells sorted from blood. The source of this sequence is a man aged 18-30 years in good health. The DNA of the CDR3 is TGCGCCAGCAGCCAAGGACAGGGTGGCTATGGCTACACCTTC. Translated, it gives CASSQGQGGYGYTF.